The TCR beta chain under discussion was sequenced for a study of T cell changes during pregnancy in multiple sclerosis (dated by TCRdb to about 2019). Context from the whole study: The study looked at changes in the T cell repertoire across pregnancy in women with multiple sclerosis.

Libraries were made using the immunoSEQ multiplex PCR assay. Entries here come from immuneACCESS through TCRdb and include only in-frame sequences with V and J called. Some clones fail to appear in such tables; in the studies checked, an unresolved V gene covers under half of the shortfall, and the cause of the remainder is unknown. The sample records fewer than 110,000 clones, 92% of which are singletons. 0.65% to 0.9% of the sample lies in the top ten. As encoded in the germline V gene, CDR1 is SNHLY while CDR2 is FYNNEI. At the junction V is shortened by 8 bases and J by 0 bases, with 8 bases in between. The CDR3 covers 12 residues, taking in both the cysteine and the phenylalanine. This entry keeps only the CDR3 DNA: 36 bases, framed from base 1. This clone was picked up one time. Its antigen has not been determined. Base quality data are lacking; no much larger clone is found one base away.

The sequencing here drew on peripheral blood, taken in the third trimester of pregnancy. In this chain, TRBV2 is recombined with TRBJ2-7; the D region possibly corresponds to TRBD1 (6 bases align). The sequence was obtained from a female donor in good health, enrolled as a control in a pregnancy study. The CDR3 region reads CASRTDSYEQYF. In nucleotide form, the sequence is TGTGCCAGCCGGACAGACTCCTACGAGCAGTACTTC.